This entry describes one T cell receptor beta chain. This record comes from a study of blood T cell repertoires in COVID-19. Using immunoSEQ multiplex PCR, the repertoire was profiled, and TCRdb retains in-frame clones only, with some absent. The table has tens of thousands of clones, over 80% seen once; the top ten hold more than 9.5%. This sequence originates from an elderly man with acute or convalescent COVID-19. The sample was peripheral blood.

The CDR3 here is CAWGGSYGYTF. The CDR3 nucleotides read TGTGCCTGGGGAGGCAGCTATGGCTACACCTTC. This sequence joins TRBV30 and TRBJ1-2; D uncertain. Trimming pared 5 bases from V and 4 bases from J, leaving 8 bases between. CDR1 and CDR2 from the germline V gene are GTSNPN and SVGIG (reference sequence). The CDR3 has 11 amino acids.